The 17 T cell receptor beta chains listed next were all sequenced from one sample in a study of blood T cell repertoires in COVID-19 (dated by TCRdb to about 2020). Library creation used the immunoSEQ multiplex PCR assay. The immuneACCESS repertoire file appears here via TCRdb, limited to in-frame rearrangements. These files lack a portion of the clones; in checked studies, under half of the deficit traces to unresolved V genes, and the cause of the others is not known. The sample data list 63,000 or so clones, and 88% of these were observed just once. The ten most abundant clones make up about 1.4% of the sample. Sample: peripheral blood. These receptors all stem from a human donor in a cohort sampled during active COVID-19.

This rearrangement joins TRBV7-3 to TRBJ2-3; the D gene is possibly TRBD1 (6 bases). The ends were cut back, 1 base at V and 4 bases at J, with 12 bases in the middle. Germline V CDR1 and CDR2: SGHTA, FQGTGA. The CDR3 spans 15 residues. This CDR3 is CASSLRTGGADTQYF. CDR3 nucleotides: TGTGCCAGCAGCTTAAGGACTGGGGGCGCAGATACGCAGTATTTT.

The rearrangement links TRBV7-6 to TRBJ2-1, with 7 bases aligning to TRBD1. J lost 5 bases, V lost 5 bases, and 0 bases had no gene match. The CDR3 sequence is 12 residues long. Germline V gene sequence: CDR1 SGHVS, CDR2 FNYEAQ. CDR3 residues: CASSGQDNEQFF. For the CDR3, the DNA is TGTGCCAGCAGCGGACAGGACAATGAGCAGTTCTTC. Combining the CDR3 with reference TRBV7-6 and TRBJ2-1 gives the whole variable domain GAGVSQSPRYKVTKRGQDVALRCDPISGHVSLYWYRQALGQGPEFLTYFNYEAQQDKSGLPNDRFSAERPEGSISTLTIQRTEQRDSAMYRCASSGQDNEQFFGPGTRLTVL.

V is TRBV3-1 (or the pseudogene TRBV3-2) and J is TRBJ2-4; 10 positions agree with TRBD1. CDR1 and CDR2 (germline): LGHDT, YNNKEL (reference sequence). This CDR3 comprises 21 residues. The V segment lost 4 bases and the J segment 4 bases; nucleotides outside the gene matches: 22. This CDR3 is CASSPTGTGATNPTFKNIQYF. The CDR3 bases are TGTGCCAGCAGCCCTACCGGGACAGGGGCAACGAACCCTACTTTTAAAAACATTCAGTACTTC.

The CDR3: CASSQPTTGGGFSNQPQHF. CDR3 nucleotide sequence: TGTGCCAGCAGTCAACCTACGACAGGGGGCGGGTTTAGCAATCAGCCCCAGCATTTT. The chain uses TRBV28 and TRBJ1-5; 10 bases fit TRBD1. CDR1 and CDR2 (germline): MDHEN, SYDVKM. J lost 0 bases, V lost 5 bases, and 13 bases had no gene match. The CDR3 has 19 amino acids.

This clone occurred once. V gene TRBV11-1 combines with J gene TRBJ1-1; tentatively, D is TRBD1 (5 bases). CDR1 SGHAT and CDR2 FQDESV come from the germline V gene (reference sequence). V lost 5 bases, J lost 2 bases, and 15 bases lay in between. The CDR3 has 15 amino acids. The CDR3 DNA reads TGTGCCAGCAGCAACTATCAGGGATCAAACACTGAAGCTTTCTTT. It yields the protein CASSNYQGSNTEAFF.

The J gene is TRBJ2-2, the V gene TRBV4-1, with 8 positions matching TRBD2. Trimming took 1 base from V and 4 from J; bases not matched to a gene: 8. The CDR3 sequence is 17 residues long. CDR1 MGHRA and CDR2 YSYEKL come from the germline V gene. In DNA form, the CDR3 reads TGCGCCAGCAGCCAAGCCTCCGGCGGGAGGTCCACCGGGGAGCTGTTTTTT. Its translation: CASSQASGGRSTGELFF.

The gene calls are TRBV5-4 and TRBJ2-7; D ambiguous. Germline V gene lookup returns CDR1 SGHNT and CDR2 YYREEE (reference sequence). The CDR3 is 13 amino acids. Trimming took 0 bases from V and 4 from J, leaving 8 bases between them. CDR3 nucleotide sequence: TGTGCCAGCAGCTTGGACCTAAGTTACGAGCAGTACTTC. Its protein product is CASSLDLSYEQYF.

The genes are TRBV5-4 and TRBJ2-1; a weak D match, TRBD2 (6 bases). Germline loops: CDR1 SGHNT, CDR2 YYREEE (reference sequence). V was cut by 0 bases and J by 2 bases, with 9 bases left in between. The CDR3 length is 15 residues. CDR3 residues: CASSLGDFAYNEQFF. CDR3 bases: TGTGCCAGCAGCTTGGGGGACTTTGCCTACAATGAGCAGTTCTTC.

The rearrangement uses TRBV28 and TRBJ1-2; D is uncertain. The germline V gene has CDR1 MDHEN and CDR2 SYDVKM. The CDR3 loop spans 14 amino acids. The V end was cut by 6 bases, the J end by 4 bases, with 15 bases between. The CDR3 here is CASSPFEGFYGYTF. The DNA of the CDR3 is TGTGCCAGCAGCCCCTTCGAGGGATTCTATGGCTACACCTTC.

This chain joins TRBV24-1 and TRBJ1-5; TRBD1 is a possible D gene (5 bases). Trimming left V 10 bases short and J 3 bases short, with 12 bases between. From germline, CDR1 is KGHDR and CDR2 SFDVKD. The CDR3 spans 13 residues. CDR3 sequence reads: CATQGGFNQPQHF. CDR3 bases: TGTGCCACTCAGGGCGGCTTCAATCAGCCCCAGCATTTT.

This sequence joins TRBV10-2 and TRBJ1-1; D not resolved. V lost 3 bases and J lost 1, with 9 bases in between. CDR3 size: 14 residues. The germline CDR1 and CDR2 sequences are WSHSY and SAAADI. The CDR3 region is CASSDSGGNTEAFF. In DNA, the CDR3 is TGCGCCAGCAGTGATTCCGGCGGGAACACTGAAGCTTTCTTT.

This clone was seen only once. This chain joins TRBV3-1 (or the pseudogene TRBV3-2) and TRBJ2-5; tentatively, D is TRBD1 (5 bases). With 4 bases removed from V and 5 bases from J, the gap between germline ends came to 11 bases. The germline CDR1 and CDR2 sequences are LGHDT and YNNKEL (reference sequence). The CDR3 runs to 13 residues. In nucleotides, the CDR3 is TGTGCCAGCAGCCTTGGGGCTTCGGAGACCCAGTACTTC. Translating gives CASSLGASETQYF.

This chain links TRBV10-3 with TRBJ2-2; D remains unclear. The V and J ends lost 7 bases and 8 bases respectively, with 11 bases between them. Germline V gene sequence: CDR1 ENHRY, CDR2 SYGVKD. This CDR3 region has 12 residues. The CDR3 loop is CAIKNGSGELFF. The CDR3 DNA reads TGTGCCATCAAGAACGGGTCTGGGGAGCTGTTTTTT.

The rearrangement joins TRBV11-2 to TRBJ1-2; D remains ambiguous. The V gene lost 1 base and the J gene lost 5 bases, with 14 bases spanning the gap. CDR3 size: 15 residues. Germline lookup yields CDR1 SGHAT and CDR2 FQNNGV. The CDR3 DNA reads TGTGCCAGCAGCTTAGTGGCAGACCCGAGGTATGGCTACACCTTC. It specifies CASSLVADPRYGYTF. Looking up the rest from reference TRBV11-2 and TRBJ1-2 gives the full variable domain: EAGVAQSPRYKIIEKRQSVAFWCNPISGHATLYWYQQILGQGPKLLIQFQNNGVVDDSQLPKDRFSAERLKGVDSTLKIQPAKLEDSAVYLCASSLVADPRYGYTFGSGTRLTVV.

The chain carries TRBV7-9 and TRBJ2-3; TRBD2 matches at 10 bases. The CDR3 totals 15 residues. Germline CDR1 SEHNR, CDR2 FQNEAQ (reference sequence). With V trimmed by 4 bases and J by 6 bases, 7 bases remained unmatched. The CDR3 DNA is TGTGCCAGCAGCTCTACTAGCGGGATATTTGATACGCAGTATTTT. Protein: CASSSTSGIFDTQYF. The full variable domain, rest sourced from reference TRBV7-9 and TRBJ2-3, is DTGVSQNPRHKITKRGQNVTFRCDPISEHNRLYWYRQTLGQGPEFLTYFQNEAQLEKSRLLSDRFSAERPKGSFSTLEIQRTEQGDSAMYLCASSSTSGIFDTQYFGPGTRLTVL.

The rearrangement joins TRBV12-5 to TRBJ1-6, with D perhaps matching TRBD1 (6 bases). The V end lost 4 bases, the J end lost 14 bases, and 12 bases lay between the germline ends. Germline V gene data show CDR1 as LGHNT and CDR2 as FRNRAP. This CDR3 contains 12 residues. CDR3 region: CASGWQQGTLHF. The CDR3 DNA follows: TGTGCTAGTGGTTGGCAACAGGGCACCCTCCACTTT.

CDR3: CASSEVAGGPKGIQYF. The CDR3 bases are TGCGCCAGCAGTGAGGTAGCGGGAGGGCCGAAGGGCATTCAGTACTTC. The rearrangement joins TRBV10-2 to TRBJ2-4; 11 positions agree with TRBD2. Trimming took 2 bases from V and 9 from J; bases not matched to a gene: 9. The CDR3 runs to 16 residues. Germline lookup yields CDR1 WSHSY and CDR2 SAAADI.